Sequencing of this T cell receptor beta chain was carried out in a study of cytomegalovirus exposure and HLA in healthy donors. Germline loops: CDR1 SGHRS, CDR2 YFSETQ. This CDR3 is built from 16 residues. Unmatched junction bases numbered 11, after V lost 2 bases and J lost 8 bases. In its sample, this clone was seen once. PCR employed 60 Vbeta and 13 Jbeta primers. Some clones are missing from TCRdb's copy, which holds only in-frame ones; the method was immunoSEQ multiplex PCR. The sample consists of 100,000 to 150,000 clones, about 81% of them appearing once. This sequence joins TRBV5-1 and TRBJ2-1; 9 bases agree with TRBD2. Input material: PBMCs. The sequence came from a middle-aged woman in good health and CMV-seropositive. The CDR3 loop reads CASSFLIGAGGDEQFF. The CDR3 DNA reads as TGCGCCAGCAGCTTTCTTATTGGGGCGGGAGGGGATGAGCAGTTCTTC.